These 10 T cell receptor beta chains originate from one sample sequenced in a study of T cells after yellow fever vaccination (dated by TCRdb to the late 2010s). The library relied on 5' RACE. TCRdb records Illumina HiSeq 2500 as the sequencer. In TCRdb, the public reads were trimmed at Q25 with fastp and aligned with MiXCR, with productive beta chains retained. Rows with one shared CDR3 protein collapse into an entry with the most common genes and DNA. Present in this sample are 500,000 to 650,000 distinct CDR3 sequences, approximately 12% of which were seen just once. The ten largest clones represent over 11% of the sample. Reading the label with the study, this specimen's treatment or condition is: live attenuated yellow fever vaccine strain. Sequenced material: PBMCs, taken on the day of the yellow fever booster vaccination. These TCRs come from a man younger than 40 who received the YFV17D yellow fever vaccine.

About this clonotype itself: The germline gene is not matched at one end of the junction; a read error may be the cause. The J gene is TRBJ2-3, the V gene TRBV7-9; D unresolved. This CDR3 spans 15 amino acids. The germline CDR1 and CDR2 sequences are SEHNR and FQNEAQ (reference sequence). This CDR3 reads CASSFKGSMTDTQYF. CDR3 nucleotide sequence: TGCGCCAGCAGCTTTAAGGGATCGATGACAGATACGCAGTATTTT.

This clonotype was found a few times. The chain couples TRBV3-1 to TRBJ2-7; 12 bases fit TRBD2. Germline V gene data show CDR1 as LGHDT and CDR2 as YNNKEL (reference sequence). The CDR3 sequence is 19 residues long. Trimming cost V 5 bases and J 2 bases; bases outside gene matches: 16. CDR3 nucleotides: TGTGCCAGCAGCTTACCGGGACTCAGGACTAGCGGGAACCCCTACGAGCAGTACTTC. Its translation: CASSLPGLRTSGNPYEQYF.

This clonotype was recorded at least ten times. This chain links TRBV20-1 with TRBJ2-3; D unresolved. V was trimmed by 4 bases and J by 7 bases, leaving 12 bases between them. The CDR3 sequence is 12 residues long. The germline CDR1 and CDR2 sequences are DFQATT and SNEGSKA (reference sequence). The CDR3 DNA follows: TGCAGTGCTATAAGAGAGGCAAATACGCAGTATTTT. The encoded protein is CSAIREANTQYF.

The V call is TRBV12-3 or TRBV12-4, the J call TRBJ2-2; no reliable D call. Trimming took 3 bases from V and 3 from J, leaving 11 bases between them. The length of the CDR3 is 15 residues. In nucleotides, the CDR3 is TGTGCCAGCAGTTTTCGGCGGCCTGACACCGGGGAGCTGTTTTTT. Amino acids: CASSFRRPDTGELFF.

The V and J genes are TRBV7-8 and TRBJ2-7; 11 bases are shared with TRBD2. Per germline, CDR1 SGHVS and CDR2 FQNEAQ. The CDR3 totals 15 residues. V was clipped by 6 bases and J by 4 bases; unmatched bases: 8. The CDR3 spells CASRDGTSGYYEQYF. Written as DNA, the CDR3 is TGTGCCAGCAGAGACGGGACTAGCGGTTATTACGAGCAGTACTTC. Together with reference TRBV7-8 and TRBJ2-7, the CDR3 gives the full variable domain: GAGVSQSPRYKVAKRGQDVALRCDPISGHVSLFWYQQALGQGPEFLTYFQNEAQLDKSGLPSDRFFAERPEGSVSTLKIQRTQQEDSAVYLCASRDGTSGYYEQYFGPGTRLTVT.

The rearrangement joins TRBV6-2 or TRBV6-3 to TRBJ2-6, with a possible D match to TRBD2 (5 bases). The V gene's germline CDR1 is MNHEY and CDR2 SVGEGT. Trimming stripped 6 bases from V and 0 bases from J, with 21 bases between. This CDR3 is 19 amino acids long. The DNA of the CDR3 is TGTGCCAGCAGGCCGGGATCAGATGTCAGCACCTCTGGGGCCAACGTCCTGACTTTC. This codes for CASRPGSDVSTSGANVLTF.

The V call is TRBV6-1, the J call TRBJ2-3; the D is unclear. CDR1 is MNHNS, CDR2 SASEGT, per germline. The CDR3 has 12 residues. Trimming stripped 2 bases from V and 5 bases from J, with 5 bases between. DNA of the CDR3: TGTGCCAGCAGTGAACGTGTAGATACGCAGTATTTT. Translating gives CASSERVDTQYF.

This clonotype was seen a few times. The rearrangement uses TRBV7-9 and TRBJ2-2; no definite D call. Germline lookup yields CDR1 SEHNR and CDR2 FQNEAQ (reference sequence). This CDR3 has 12 amino acids. This CDR3 reads CVVWRITGELFF. CDR3 nucleotides: TGTGTCGTCTGGCGGATCACCGGGGAGCTGTTTTTT.

This clonotype turned up a few times. The chain has TRBV15 and TRBJ2-3, with D uncertain. V lost 0 bases, J lost 7 bases, and 11 bases lay in between. Germline V gene data show CDR1 as LNHNV and CDR2 as YYDKDF (reference sequence). This CDR3 is 14 amino acids long. The CDR3 is CATSRDTVGYTQYF. As DNA, the CDR3 is TGTGCCACCAGCAGAGATACGGTGGGCTATACGCAGTATTTT.

Ten or more counts support this clonotype. The V and J genes are TRBV20-1 and TRBJ2-5, with D unclear. The CDR3 sequence is 15 residues long. The V and J ends lost 6 bases and 0 bases respectively, with 17 bases between them. Germline assignment: CDR1 DFQATT and CDR2 SNEGSKA (reference sequence). The CDR3 sequence is CSASGLPMNQETQYF. As DNA, the CDR3 is TGCAGTGCCTCGGGCTTACCTATGAACCAAGAGACCCAGTACTTC.